The rows below give T cell receptor beta chains drawn from one sample of a study of CD8 T cells in ankylosing spondylitis. TCRdb redid the calling of the 5' RACE reads with MiXCR, one entry per CDR3 protein. The data show almost 400,000 distinct CDR3 sequences, 20% to 25% seen once. Material for sequencing was blood, either unsorted or a sorted T cell fraction (not recorded which). These receptors all come from a male donor with ankylosing spondylitis. CDR3s include the opening cysteine and the closing phenylalanine or tryptophan. D genes are given only for firm matches. Clone size is stated in some rows and not others, as once, few, many or a class when expanded.

cdr3_aa | cdr3_nt | v_call | d_call | j_call | clone_size
CSAPPRDRSTGELFF | TGCAGTGCCCCACCGCGGGACAGATCCACCGGGGAGCTGTTTTTT | TRBV20-1 | . | TRBJ2-2 | few
CASLWSWSSYNEQFF | TGTGCCAGCCTTTGGTCCTGGAGCTCCTACAATGAGCAGTTCTTC | TRBV28 | . | TRBJ2-1 | .
CASSLAGGRGTSYNEQFF | TGCGCCAGCAGCTTGGCCGGCGGGAGGGGAACCTCCTACAATGAGCAGTTCTTC | TRBV5-1 | TRBD2 | TRBJ2-1 | .
CASSGSGSAYNEQFF | TGTGCCAGCAGCGGGAGCGGGAGCGCTTACAATGAGCAGTTCTTC | TRBV9 | TRBD2 | TRBJ2-1 | few
CASSQEGWTVHVDTQYF | TGTGCCAGCAGCCAAGAAGGTTGGACGGTGCATGTGGATACGCAGTATTTT | TRBV14 | . | TRBJ2-3 | .
CSVGQGRNEQFF | TGCAGCGTAGGACAGGGACGCAATGAGCAGTTCTTC | TRBV29-1 | TRBD1 | TRBJ2-1 | many
CASSPVHLGRRSKGTQYF | TGTGCCAGCTCACCCGTTCATTTGGGACGGAGATCGAAGGGGACCCAGTACTTC | TRBV18 | . | TRBJ2-5 | once
CASSLAGEQTYEQYF | TGTGCCAGCAGTCTTGCGGGGGAGCAGACCTACGAGCAGTACTTC | TRBV28 | TRBD2 | TRBJ2-7 | few
CSASTSGNNEQFF | TGCAGTGCTTCGACTAGCGGAAACAATGAGCAGTTCTTC | TRBV20-1 | TRBD2 | TRBJ2-1 | many
CAISPGTGFMNTEAFF | TGTGCCATCAGCCCCGGGACAGGCTTTATGAACACTGAAGCTTTCTTT | TRBV10-3 | TRBD1 | TRBJ1-1 | .
CASSQAGRDASYEQYF | TGCGCCAGCAGCCAAGCCGGGAGAGATGCTTCCTACGAGCAGTACTTC | TRBV4-1 | . | TRBJ2-7 | few
CASSPRQGAYYEQYF | TGTGCCAGCTCACCGAGACAAGGGGCTTACTACGAGCAGTACTTC | TRBV18 | . | TRBJ2-7 | .
CASSLWPENTGELFF | TGTGCCAGCAGTCTTTGGCCAGAGAACACCGGGGAGCTGTTTTTT | TRBV12-3/TRBV12-4 | . | TRBJ2-2 | .
CASSMDRAASGANVLTF | TGTGCCAGCTCAATGGACAGGGCCGCCTCTGGGGCCAACGTCCTGACTTTC | TRBV18 | TRBD1 | TRBJ2-6 | once
CASLRGLWPQHF | TGTGCCAGCCTGCGGGGGTTGTGGCCCCAGCATTTT | TRBV6-1 | . | TRBJ1-5 | few
CASSSPDRAAGNTIYF | TGCGCCAGCAGCTCCCCGGACAGGGCTGCTGGAAACACCATATATTTT | TRBV5-1 | TRBD1 | TRBJ1-3 | few
CATSDVRRDTQYF | TGTGCCACCAGTGACGTCAGGAGAGATACGCAGTATTTT | TRBV24-1 | . | TRBJ2-3 | .
CASSLVASGSSYNEQFF | TGTGCCAGCAGCTTAGTGGCTAGCGGGAGCTCCTACAATGAGCAGTTCTTC | TRBV11-3 | TRBD2 | TRBJ2-1 | few
CASSGGDTQYF | TGTGCCAGCAGCGGGGGGGATACGCAGTATTTT | TRBV14 | . | TRBJ2-3 | few
CASNRTSGRVDEQFF | TGTGCCAGCAACCGGACTAGCGGGAGAGTAGATGAGCAGTTCTTC | TRBV7-2 | TRBD2 | TRBJ2-1 | .
CASTFASGLYNEQFF | TGTGCCAGCACCTTCGCTAGCGGTCTCTACAATGAGCAGTTCTTC | TRBV12-3/TRBV12-4 | TRBD2 | TRBJ2-1 | few